The rows below give T cell receptor beta chains drawn from one sample of a study of CD8 T cells in ankylosing spondylitis. TCRdb passed the 5' RACE reads through MiXCR, listing each CDR3 protein once. The data hold around 150,000 distinct CDR3 sequences, with roughly 31% observed a single time. Sequenced input: synovial fluid, either unsorted or a sorted T cell fraction (not recorded which). The receptors come from a male donor with ankylosing spondylitis. Both conserved end residues are part of each CDR3. The D gene is left open where the match is weak. The size entry is marked missing in some rows and otherwise reads once, few, many or a size class.

D gene | clone size | J gene | V gene | CDR3 protein | CDR3 DNA
- | - | TRBJ1-2 | TRBV4-3 | CASSQATGTRHGYTF | TGCGCCAGCAGCCAAGCTACCGGGACACGCCATGGCTACACCTTC
- | - | TRBJ2-3 | TRBV21-1 | CASSKVWREGSTDTQYF | TGTGCCAGCAGCAAAGTATGGCGGGAGGGTAGCACAGATACGCAGTATTTT
TRBD1 | - | TRBJ2-7 | TRBV6-5 | CASSYSPETGVGEQYF | TGTGCCAGCAGTTACAGCCCCGAGACAGGGGTTGGCGAGCAGTACTTC
- | - | TRBJ1-5 | TRBV10-2 | CASSESKDQPQHF | TGCGCCAGCAGTGAGTCCAAGGATCAGCCCCAGCATTTT
- | few | TRBJ1-1 | TRBV20-1 | CSARLTDTEAFF | TGCAGTGCTAGACTGACAGACACTGAAGCTTTCTTT
TRBD1 | many | TRBJ1-5 | TRBV7-2 | CASSKGQGSNQPQHF | TGTGCCAGCAGCAAGGGACAGGGATCCAATCAGCCCCAGCATTTT
- | few | TRBJ1-1 | TRBV7-8 | CASSGNVNTEAFF | TGTGCCAGCAGCGGTAATGTGAACACTGAAGCTTTCTTT
- | - | TRBJ2-5 | TRBV11-3 | CASTKGGQQIETQYF | TGTGCCAGCACTAAGGGTGGACAGCAGATAGAGACCCAGTACTTC
TRBD2 | few | TRBJ2-3 | TRBV6-2/TRBV6-3 | CASKVAGGQLDTQYF | TGTGCCAGCAAGGTTGCGGGAGGGCAATTAGATACGCAGTATTTT
- | - | TRBJ1-2 | TRBV5-6 | CASSFVDYGYTF | TGTGCCAGCAGCTTTGTGGACTATGGCTACACCTTC
TRBD1 | medium-sized | TRBJ2-7 | TRBV28 | CASSSRTGGYEQYF | TGTGCCAGCAGTTCCCGGACAGGGGGCTACGAGCAGTACTTC
TRBD1 | - | TRBJ1-1 | TRBV5-6 | CASSLPGTEDAFF | TGTGCCAGCAGCCTTCCCGGGACAGAAGACGCTTTCTTT
TRBD1 | - | TRBJ2-3 | TRBV20-1 | CSATGQGSTDTQYF | TGCAGTGCAACCGGACAGGGAAGCACAGATACGCAGTATTTT
TRBD1 | - | TRBJ1-2 | TRBV9 | CASSVLPGQNGYTF | TGTGCCAGCAGCGTTCTACCGGGACAGAATGGCTACACCTTC
- | many | TRBJ2-3 | TRBV10-3 | CAISPGGSTDTQYF | TGTGCCATCAGTCCAGGGGGGAGCACAGATACGCAGTATTTT
- | medium-sized | TRBJ2-1 | TRBV9 | CASSVEGRTNEQFF | TGTGCCAGCAGCGTAGAGGGCAGAACCAATGAGCAGTTCTTC
- | few | TRBJ2-2 | TRBV20-1 | CSARVRSNTGELFF | TGCAGTGCTAGAGTGAGGTCTAACACCGGGGAGCTGTTTTTT
- | few | TRBJ1-6 | TRBV9 | CASSVVGGNSPLHF | TGTGCCAGCAGCGTAGTTGGGGGGAATTCACCCCTCCACTTT
- | many | TRBJ2-3 | TRBV7-8 | CASSSQEPGSRTDTQYF | TGTGCCAGCAGCTCACAAGAGCCGGGATCCCGCACAGATACGCAGTATTTT
- | - | TRBJ2-2 | TRBV3-1 | CASSQASTTGELFF | TGTGCCAGCAGCCAAGCTAGCACCACCGGGGAGCTGTTTTTT
- | few | TRBJ1-2 | TRBV6-5 | CASSRGASSYTF | TGTGCCAGCAGCCGCGGTGCGTCTAGCTACACCTTC
TRBD1 | - | TRBJ2-7 | TRBV5-1 | CASSPGTVFYEQYF | TGCGCCAGCAGCCCCGGGACAGTTTTCTACGAGCAGTACTTC
- | - | TRBJ1-6 | TRBV30 | CACTKPRGGYNSPLHF | TGTGCCTGTACAAAACCCAGAGGTGGCTATAATTCACCCCTCCACTTT
- | few | TRBJ1-2 | TRBV6-5 | CASSYSPQYGYTF | TGTGCCAGCAGTTACTCACCCCAATATGGCTACACCTTC
- | - | TRBJ1-5 | TRBV4-1 | CASSRSDGGGYNQPQHF | TGCGCCAGCAGCCGCTCAGACGGAGGGGGTTACAATCAGCCCCAGCATTTT
TRBD1 | few | TRBJ1-2 | TRBV4-3 | CASSQDDRAGGYTF | TGCGCCAGCAGCCAAGATGACAGGGCGGGAGGCTACACCTTC
- | - | TRBJ2-1 | TRBV29-1 | CSVESRSNSEQFF | TGCAGCGTTGAATCCAGGTCTAATAGTGAGCAGTTCTTC
TRBD1 | - | TRBJ2-7 | TRBV18 | CASSPGQGGREQYF | TGTGCCAGCTCACCAGGACAGGGGGGGAGAGAGCAGTACTTC
- | - | TRBJ1-2 | TRBV9 | CASSVDQGRRNGYTF | TGTGCCAGCAGCGTAGACCAGGGGAGACGTAATGGCTACACCTTC
- | - | TRBJ2-2 | TRBV5-1 | CASSPRGQYTGELFF | TGCGCCAGCAGCCCAAGAGGACAGTACACCGGGGAGCTGTTTTTT